One and the same sample provided the 8 T cell receptor beta chains below, sequenced in a study of beta chain features in type 1 diabetes (dated by TCRdb to between 2018 and 2020). No antigen has been assigned to these receptors. Overall results and qualifications from the work: In all four CD4+ subsets, TCRB CDR3 length was moderately but significantly shorter in type 1 diabetes patients.

Library preparation employed the immunoSEQ multiplex PCR assay. All of the isolated RNA was reverse transcribed with the High Capacity cDNA Reverse Transcription Kit, so expressed TCRB transcripts were sequenced. In its TCRdb copy, this immuneACCESS table keeps in-frame sequences only and misses some clones. Where compared with another copy, unresolved V genes explain less than half of these, and the others have no known cause. The sample includes about 190,000 clones, with under 9.5% observed a single time. Roughly 0.46% of the sample comes from the top ten. Sequencing input: central memory CD4+ T cells from blood. All receptors come from a man aged 18 to 30 with type 1 diabetes.

This clone was found a few times. This chain uses TRBV28 with TRBJ2-7, with D perhaps TRBD1 (5 bases). This CDR3 comprises 14 residues. Per germline, CDR1 MDHEN and CDR2 SYDVKM. V lost 2 bases to trimming and J lost 4 bases, with 12 bases between them. The CDR3 is CASSLGRVPYEQYF. Here the CDR3 DNA reads TGTGCCAGCAGTTTAGGCAGGGTTCCTTACGAGCAGTACTTC.

This clone has just a few counts. The rearrangement uses TRBV19 and TRBJ1-1; D unresolved. The CDR3 has 13 residues. Germline V CDR1 and CDR2: LNHDA, SQIVND (reference sequence). V lost 4 bases to trimming and J lost 0 bases, with 6 bases between them. In nucleotides, the CDR3 is TGTGCCAGTAGTACCCAGGTGAACACTGAAGCTTTCTTT. It codes for CASSTQVNTEAFF.

The chain has TRBV9 and TRBJ2-3, with a possible D match to TRBD2 (6 bases). There are 16 residues in the CDR3. CDR1 is SGDLS and CDR2 is YYNGEE in the germline V gene. Between the trimmed V and J ends, which lost 4 bases and 1 base, there was a span of 16 bases. The CDR3 sequence is CASSLRGGLGTDTQYF. DNA for the CDR3: TGTGCCAGCAGCCTCCGAGGAGGGTTGGGCACAGATACGCAGTATTTT.

This clone was found a few times. This chain connects TRBV11-2 to TRBJ2-2; D uncertain. The V gene lost 0 bases and the J gene lost 7 bases, with 12 bases spanning the gap. Germline V gene sequence: CDR1 SGHAT, CDR2 FQNNGV. The CDR3 runs 15 residues. This CDR3 is CASSLEPILVGELFF. The CDR3 nucleotides read TGTGCCAGCAGCTTAGAACCTATCCTGGTCGGGGAGCTGTTTTTT.

This clone appeared a few times. The chain combines TRBV18 with TRBJ2-1; D not certain. Germline-derived CDR1 and CDR2 are KGHSH and LQKENI. V lost 5 bases and J lost 9, with 17 bases in between. This CDR3 contains 14 residues. CDR3 region: CASSTLQGRGEQFF. The DNA of the CDR3 is TGTGCCAGCTCAACGTTGCAAGGCCGAGGTGAGCAGTTCTTC. Complete variable domain (other parts from reference TRBV18 and TRBJ2-1): NAGVMQNPRHLVRRRGQEARLRCSPMKGHSHVYWYRQLPEEGLKFMVYLQKENIIDESGMPKERFSAEFPKEGPSILRIQQVVRGDSAAYFCASSTLQGRGEQFFGPGTRLTVL.

The table lists this clone with a few counts. The chain is built from TRBV15 and TRBJ2-1; D is possibly TRBD2 (5 bases). This CDR3 is built from 12 residues. V lost 6 bases to trimming and J lost 8 bases, with 11 bases between them. Per germline, CDR1 LNHNV and CDR2 YYDKDF (reference sequence). The CDR3 reads CATSPSGYEQFF. The DNA for the CDR3 is TGTGCCACCAGTCCTTCGGGGTATGAGCAGTTCTTC. The complete variable domain, with remaining parts taken from reference TRBV15 and TRBJ2-1, reads DAMVIQNPRYQVTQFGKPVTLSCSQTLNHNVMYWYQQKSSQAPKLLFHYYDKDFNNEADTPDNFQSRRPNTSFCFLDIRSPGLGDTAMYLCATSPSGYEQFFGPGTRLTVL.

This clone showed up just a few times. The junction differs from germline at one of its ends, possibly a read error. The V gene is TRBV14, the J gene TRBJ2-1, with D possibly matching TRBD2 (6 bases). Looked up from germline, CDR1 is SGHDN and CDR2 is FVKESK. This CDR3 is built from 14 residues. The CDR3 DNA is TGTGCCAGCCGCCAGGGAGGAGGGAGGAATGAGCAGTTCTTC. It codes for CASRQGGGRNEQFF.

This clone occurred once. The chain combines TRBV5-4 with TRBJ2-1, with 11 bases identical to TRBD2. CDR1 and CDR2 from the germline V gene are SGHNT and YYREEE (reference sequence). CDR3 length equals 15 residues. V was clipped by 3 bases and J by 9 bases; unmatched bases: 8. The CDR3 nucleotides are TGTGCCAGCAGCTCAAGCGGGACTAGCGGCTTTGAGCAGTTCTTC. This sequence encodes CASSSSGTSGFEQFF.